The present T cell receptor (beta chain) was sequenced within a study of response to subunit inactivated influenza vaccine (dated by TCRdb to the late 2010s). With regard to the full study: Deep quantitative T cell receptor repertoire profiling was used in the study to track responses to a trivalent subunit inactivated influenza vaccine.

According to the study, the label for this sample's time point signals: around 45 days after influenza vaccine administration. Study-wide conclusions, independent of this receptor: The authors suggested that each seasonal influenza vaccination may recruit only a limited number of new T cells.

This clonotype has only a few counts. This receptor's antigen is unknown. No per-base quality is available; no much larger clone lies one base away. For CDR1 and CDR2, the germline V gene (reference sequence) lists DFQATT and SNEGSKA. From the cysteine up to the phenylalanine, the CDR3 has a length of 14 residues. Only the CDR3 region is kept as DNA, spanning 42 bases read in frame from base 1. V gives up 0 bases and J gives up 5 bases, and the segment between their germline ends measures 10 bases. Libraries were built with RT-PCR. Instrument used: Illumina HiSeq 2500. TCRdb reran the public reads through fastp at Q25 and MiXCR, keeping productive beta chains. For every CDR3 protein sequence, its rows merge into one entry that carries the most common genes and DNA. Present in this sample are approximately 500,000 distinct CDR3 sequences, around 13% of which were seen just once. Around 13% of the sample comes from the top ten.

The rearrangement joined TRBV20-1 to TRBJ2-2, with the D gene call left open. This clonotype originated in a man in his fifties or sixties who received an inactivated influenza vaccine. Donor details come from another sample of the same person, matched by shared clones. Source: PBMCs from blood, taken around seven weeks after vaccination. Here the CDR3 is given as CSARDRERTGELFF. The nucleotides are TGCAGTGCTAGAGATCGAGAGAGGACCGGGGAGCTGTTTTTT.